The T cell receptor beta chain under discussion was sequenced for a study of blood T cell repertoires in COVID-19. Whole-study context: The samples span acute and convalescent COVID-19 from the United States, Italy and Spain. T cells, B-cell-depleted T cells, or PBMCs supplied cDNA or gDNA.

Authors' analysis steps: The authors estimated nucleated cell counts from reference gene primer amplification. TCRdb keeps only in-frame clones here, not all; method: immunoSEQ multiplex PCR. V, J and clone size derive from that table, while D and trimming were established from the DNA sequence. Of 210,000 or so clones in the sample, 70% to 90% were seen once. CDR3 length: 16 amino acids. CDR1 MNHEY and CDR2 SVGEGT come from the germline V gene. Unmatched junction bases numbered 9, after V lost 0 bases and J lost 6 bases. Sequencing was performed on peripheral blood. The receptor's source is a man between 18 and 35 years old with active or convalescent COVID-19. The rearrangement links TRBV6-2 or TRBV6-3 to TRBJ1-1, with 8 bases fitting TRBD1. The CDR3 sequence: CASSYSIRGRSPEAFF. CDR3 DNA: TGTGCCAGCAGTTACTCGATCAGGGGGCGCAGTCCTGAAGCTTTCTTT.